This T cell receptor (beta chain) was profiled in a study of blood T cell repertoires in COVID-19. Per the germline V gene, CDR1 is MNHEY and CDR2 is SVGEGT. The CDR3 length is 19 residues. V lost 0 bases and J lost 0, with 18 bases in between. Data came from immunoSEQ multiplex PCR; TCRdb stores just in-frame clones and leaves some out. The table lists some 300,000 clones, about nine tenths of them singletons, with 6.3% in the top ten. This clonotype originated in a woman aged 45-59 years with COVID-19, enrolled during active disease. Sequencing was carried out using peripheral blood. The rearrangement uses TRBV6-2 or TRBV6-3 and TRBJ2-1, with D maybe TRBD1 (5 bases). The CDR3 bases are TGTGCCAGCAGTTACTCGATTCTCGGAACAGACAGCTCCTACAATGAGCAGTTCTTC. Its translation is CASSYSILGTDSSYNEQFF.